The following is a T cell receptor beta chain sequence with its context. The protocol was immunoSEQ multiplex PCR, while the TCRdb copy is restricted to in-frame clones and leaves out a portion. The sample gives fewer than 110,000 clones, 96% of which show up once; approximately 0.21% is in the top ten. This entry belongs to a study of technical replicates of blood from a few donors. Sequenced input: T cells isolated from PBMCs. This TCR was recovered from a human donor in good health.

DNA for the CDR3: TGCGCCAGCAGCTGGGGACAGGGCACAGATACGCAGTATTTT. Amino acids: CASSWGQGTDTQYF. The chain joins TRBV4-1 to TRBJ2-3; TRBD1 aligns across 8 bases. CDR1 and CDR2 (germline): MGHRA, YSYEKL. This CDR3 is built from 14 residues. After removal of 5 bases from V and 1 base from J, the junction contained 2 bases not matched to a gene.